Below, 10 T cell receptor beta chains from the same sample are listed, as sequenced in a study of beta chain features in type 1 diabetes. Reverse transcribing all isolated RNA meant expressed TCRB transcripts were sequenced. Clones were read by immunoSEQ multiplex PCR, and TCRdb kept only the in-frame ones, dropping some. The sample has about 260,000 clones; around 68% are singletons. The sequencing sample was made of naive CD4+ T cells from blood. The source of these receptors is a man aged 25-45 years in good health.

The chain joins TRBV7-2 to TRBJ2-3; D uncertain. Per germline, CDR1 SGHTA and CDR2 FQGNSA. The CDR3 has 13 amino acids. Trimming pared 1 base from V and 6 bases from J, leaving 8 bases between. CDR3 loop: CASSLGSADTQYF. The DNA of the CDR3 is TGTGCCAGCAGCTTAGGGTCGGCGGATACGCAGTATTTT.

The J gene is TRBJ2-5, the V gene TRBV4-3, with 15 bases fitting TRBD2. Trimming cost V 0 bases and J 4 bases; bases outside gene matches: 12. CDR1 is LGHNA, CDR2 YSLEER, per germline. The CDR3 spans 20 residues. The CDR3 loop reads CASSQERNGLAGGPVETQYF. CDR3 nucleotide sequence: TGCGCCAGCAGCCAAGAAAGGAACGGACTAGCGGGAGGGCCCGTAGAGACCCAGTACTTC.

This clone has more than one count but fewer than ten. This chain links TRBV25-1 with TRBJ1-2; D is uncertain. The CDR3 contains 13 residues. Germline V gene lookup returns CDR1 MGHDK and CDR2 SYGVNS. V lost 2 bases to trimming and J lost 7 bases, with 11 bases between them. The CDR3 loop reads CASSERDLRGYTF. In nucleotides, the CDR3 is TGTGCCAGCAGTGAAAGGGATTTGCGTGGCTACACCTTC.

This clone was seen only a few times. The chain is built from TRBV10-3 and TRBJ2-1, with 14 bases lining up with TRBD2. Trimming took 9 bases from V and 7 from J; bases not matched to a gene: 8. The germline gives CDR1 ENHRY, CDR2 SYGVKD. The CDR3 is 15 amino acids. CDR3 residues: CAMNSGTSGGNEQFF. CDR3 in DNA: TGTGCCATGAACTCCGGGACTAGCGGGGGTAATGAGCAGTTCTTC.

This clone was seen more than once but under ten times. V and J are TRBV4-3 and TRBJ2-3; possibly TRBD2 for D (5 bases). Germline CDR1 reads LGHNA; CDR2 reads YSLEER. The CDR3 runs to 15 residues. With 0 bases removed from V and 0 bases from J, the gap between germline ends came to 7 bases. The CDR3 loop is CASSQDKRSTDTQYF. Written as DNA, the CDR3 is TGCGCCAGCAGCCAAGATAAGCGGAGCACAGATACGCAGTATTTT.

The chain recombines TRBV29-1 with TRBJ2-5; 7 bases are a match to TRBD2. Looked up from germline, CDR1 is SQVTM and CDR2 is ANQGSEA. After removal of 7 bases from V and 2 bases from J, the junction contained 10 bases not matched to a gene. The CDR3 extends over 14 amino acids. The CDR3 sequence: CSAGLVSSQETQYF. In nucleotides, the CDR3 is TGCAGCGCTGGACTAGTTTCTAGTCAAGAGACCCAGTACTTC.

This clone was observed a few times. The CDR3 DNA sequence: TGTGCCAGCAGTAGACGGGACCATACAGATACGCAGTATTTT. This gives the protein CASSRRDHTDTQYF. This rearrangement joins TRBV25-1 to TRBJ2-3, with D perhaps being TRBD1 or TRBD2 (5 bases each). This CDR3 has 14 amino acids. Germline assignment: CDR1 MGHDK and CDR2 SYGVNS. Trimming removed 5 bases at V and 3 bases at J, with 12 bases between.

V usage is TRBV7-2 and J usage is TRBJ2-3, with D maybe TRBD2 (5 bases). Germline CDR1 is SGHTA and CDR2 is FQGNSA. The CDR3 totals 15 residues. The germline V and J ends were trimmed by 4 bases and 0 bases, with 11 bases remaining between them. The DNA of the CDR3 is TGTGCCAGCAGCTGGACTCGATCTAGCACAGATACGCAGTATTTT. Protein product: CASSWTRSSTDTQYF.

The chain couples TRBV7-2 to TRBJ2-5; a weak D match, TRBD1 (6 bases). Trimming pared 5 bases from V and 3 bases from J, leaving 25 bases between. The CDR3 has 18 amino acids. Germline loops: CDR1 SGHTA, CDR2 FQGNSA. The CDR3 region has the DNA TGTGCCAGCAGCCAACCCAGGGGACGCCAGAGACCAAAAGAGACCCAGTACTTC. This gives the protein CASSQPRGRQRPKETQYF.

The chain joins TRBV27 to TRBJ2-5; weak D call: TRBD1 (5 bases). CDR3 length equals 19 residues. Deletions cut 5 bases from V and 2 bases from J, with 27 bases between. Germline CDR1 and CDR2: MNHEY and SMNVEV (reference sequence). This CDR3 reads CASSPGVGTRGLKQETQYF. The CDR3 bases are TGTGCCAGCAGTCCGGGTGTGGGTACAAGGGGCCTCAAACAAGAGACCCAGTACTTC.